This T cell receptor beta chain was identified during a study of blood T cell repertoires in COVID-19. For the study at large: Italy, Spain and the United States were the sources of the convalescent and acute COVID-19 samples.

This clone has only one observation. Data came from immunoSEQ multiplex PCR; TCRdb stores just in-frame clones and leaves some out. The data show under 100,000 clones, with about 90% seen just once and around 1% held by the top ten. Source material: peripheral blood. The sequence was obtained from a human donor in a cohort sampled during active COVID-19.

The CDR3 loop reads CASSGHRGRVETQYF. The DNA for the CDR3 is TGTGCCAGCAGTGGCCACAGGGGGCGCGTGGAGACCCAGTACTTC. The genes are TRBV28 and TRBJ2-5, with 9 bases aligning to TRBD1. CDR1 is MDHEN, CDR2 SYDVKM, per germline. CDR3 length: 15 residues. V lost 5 bases, J lost 5 bases, and 9 bases stayed unmatched.